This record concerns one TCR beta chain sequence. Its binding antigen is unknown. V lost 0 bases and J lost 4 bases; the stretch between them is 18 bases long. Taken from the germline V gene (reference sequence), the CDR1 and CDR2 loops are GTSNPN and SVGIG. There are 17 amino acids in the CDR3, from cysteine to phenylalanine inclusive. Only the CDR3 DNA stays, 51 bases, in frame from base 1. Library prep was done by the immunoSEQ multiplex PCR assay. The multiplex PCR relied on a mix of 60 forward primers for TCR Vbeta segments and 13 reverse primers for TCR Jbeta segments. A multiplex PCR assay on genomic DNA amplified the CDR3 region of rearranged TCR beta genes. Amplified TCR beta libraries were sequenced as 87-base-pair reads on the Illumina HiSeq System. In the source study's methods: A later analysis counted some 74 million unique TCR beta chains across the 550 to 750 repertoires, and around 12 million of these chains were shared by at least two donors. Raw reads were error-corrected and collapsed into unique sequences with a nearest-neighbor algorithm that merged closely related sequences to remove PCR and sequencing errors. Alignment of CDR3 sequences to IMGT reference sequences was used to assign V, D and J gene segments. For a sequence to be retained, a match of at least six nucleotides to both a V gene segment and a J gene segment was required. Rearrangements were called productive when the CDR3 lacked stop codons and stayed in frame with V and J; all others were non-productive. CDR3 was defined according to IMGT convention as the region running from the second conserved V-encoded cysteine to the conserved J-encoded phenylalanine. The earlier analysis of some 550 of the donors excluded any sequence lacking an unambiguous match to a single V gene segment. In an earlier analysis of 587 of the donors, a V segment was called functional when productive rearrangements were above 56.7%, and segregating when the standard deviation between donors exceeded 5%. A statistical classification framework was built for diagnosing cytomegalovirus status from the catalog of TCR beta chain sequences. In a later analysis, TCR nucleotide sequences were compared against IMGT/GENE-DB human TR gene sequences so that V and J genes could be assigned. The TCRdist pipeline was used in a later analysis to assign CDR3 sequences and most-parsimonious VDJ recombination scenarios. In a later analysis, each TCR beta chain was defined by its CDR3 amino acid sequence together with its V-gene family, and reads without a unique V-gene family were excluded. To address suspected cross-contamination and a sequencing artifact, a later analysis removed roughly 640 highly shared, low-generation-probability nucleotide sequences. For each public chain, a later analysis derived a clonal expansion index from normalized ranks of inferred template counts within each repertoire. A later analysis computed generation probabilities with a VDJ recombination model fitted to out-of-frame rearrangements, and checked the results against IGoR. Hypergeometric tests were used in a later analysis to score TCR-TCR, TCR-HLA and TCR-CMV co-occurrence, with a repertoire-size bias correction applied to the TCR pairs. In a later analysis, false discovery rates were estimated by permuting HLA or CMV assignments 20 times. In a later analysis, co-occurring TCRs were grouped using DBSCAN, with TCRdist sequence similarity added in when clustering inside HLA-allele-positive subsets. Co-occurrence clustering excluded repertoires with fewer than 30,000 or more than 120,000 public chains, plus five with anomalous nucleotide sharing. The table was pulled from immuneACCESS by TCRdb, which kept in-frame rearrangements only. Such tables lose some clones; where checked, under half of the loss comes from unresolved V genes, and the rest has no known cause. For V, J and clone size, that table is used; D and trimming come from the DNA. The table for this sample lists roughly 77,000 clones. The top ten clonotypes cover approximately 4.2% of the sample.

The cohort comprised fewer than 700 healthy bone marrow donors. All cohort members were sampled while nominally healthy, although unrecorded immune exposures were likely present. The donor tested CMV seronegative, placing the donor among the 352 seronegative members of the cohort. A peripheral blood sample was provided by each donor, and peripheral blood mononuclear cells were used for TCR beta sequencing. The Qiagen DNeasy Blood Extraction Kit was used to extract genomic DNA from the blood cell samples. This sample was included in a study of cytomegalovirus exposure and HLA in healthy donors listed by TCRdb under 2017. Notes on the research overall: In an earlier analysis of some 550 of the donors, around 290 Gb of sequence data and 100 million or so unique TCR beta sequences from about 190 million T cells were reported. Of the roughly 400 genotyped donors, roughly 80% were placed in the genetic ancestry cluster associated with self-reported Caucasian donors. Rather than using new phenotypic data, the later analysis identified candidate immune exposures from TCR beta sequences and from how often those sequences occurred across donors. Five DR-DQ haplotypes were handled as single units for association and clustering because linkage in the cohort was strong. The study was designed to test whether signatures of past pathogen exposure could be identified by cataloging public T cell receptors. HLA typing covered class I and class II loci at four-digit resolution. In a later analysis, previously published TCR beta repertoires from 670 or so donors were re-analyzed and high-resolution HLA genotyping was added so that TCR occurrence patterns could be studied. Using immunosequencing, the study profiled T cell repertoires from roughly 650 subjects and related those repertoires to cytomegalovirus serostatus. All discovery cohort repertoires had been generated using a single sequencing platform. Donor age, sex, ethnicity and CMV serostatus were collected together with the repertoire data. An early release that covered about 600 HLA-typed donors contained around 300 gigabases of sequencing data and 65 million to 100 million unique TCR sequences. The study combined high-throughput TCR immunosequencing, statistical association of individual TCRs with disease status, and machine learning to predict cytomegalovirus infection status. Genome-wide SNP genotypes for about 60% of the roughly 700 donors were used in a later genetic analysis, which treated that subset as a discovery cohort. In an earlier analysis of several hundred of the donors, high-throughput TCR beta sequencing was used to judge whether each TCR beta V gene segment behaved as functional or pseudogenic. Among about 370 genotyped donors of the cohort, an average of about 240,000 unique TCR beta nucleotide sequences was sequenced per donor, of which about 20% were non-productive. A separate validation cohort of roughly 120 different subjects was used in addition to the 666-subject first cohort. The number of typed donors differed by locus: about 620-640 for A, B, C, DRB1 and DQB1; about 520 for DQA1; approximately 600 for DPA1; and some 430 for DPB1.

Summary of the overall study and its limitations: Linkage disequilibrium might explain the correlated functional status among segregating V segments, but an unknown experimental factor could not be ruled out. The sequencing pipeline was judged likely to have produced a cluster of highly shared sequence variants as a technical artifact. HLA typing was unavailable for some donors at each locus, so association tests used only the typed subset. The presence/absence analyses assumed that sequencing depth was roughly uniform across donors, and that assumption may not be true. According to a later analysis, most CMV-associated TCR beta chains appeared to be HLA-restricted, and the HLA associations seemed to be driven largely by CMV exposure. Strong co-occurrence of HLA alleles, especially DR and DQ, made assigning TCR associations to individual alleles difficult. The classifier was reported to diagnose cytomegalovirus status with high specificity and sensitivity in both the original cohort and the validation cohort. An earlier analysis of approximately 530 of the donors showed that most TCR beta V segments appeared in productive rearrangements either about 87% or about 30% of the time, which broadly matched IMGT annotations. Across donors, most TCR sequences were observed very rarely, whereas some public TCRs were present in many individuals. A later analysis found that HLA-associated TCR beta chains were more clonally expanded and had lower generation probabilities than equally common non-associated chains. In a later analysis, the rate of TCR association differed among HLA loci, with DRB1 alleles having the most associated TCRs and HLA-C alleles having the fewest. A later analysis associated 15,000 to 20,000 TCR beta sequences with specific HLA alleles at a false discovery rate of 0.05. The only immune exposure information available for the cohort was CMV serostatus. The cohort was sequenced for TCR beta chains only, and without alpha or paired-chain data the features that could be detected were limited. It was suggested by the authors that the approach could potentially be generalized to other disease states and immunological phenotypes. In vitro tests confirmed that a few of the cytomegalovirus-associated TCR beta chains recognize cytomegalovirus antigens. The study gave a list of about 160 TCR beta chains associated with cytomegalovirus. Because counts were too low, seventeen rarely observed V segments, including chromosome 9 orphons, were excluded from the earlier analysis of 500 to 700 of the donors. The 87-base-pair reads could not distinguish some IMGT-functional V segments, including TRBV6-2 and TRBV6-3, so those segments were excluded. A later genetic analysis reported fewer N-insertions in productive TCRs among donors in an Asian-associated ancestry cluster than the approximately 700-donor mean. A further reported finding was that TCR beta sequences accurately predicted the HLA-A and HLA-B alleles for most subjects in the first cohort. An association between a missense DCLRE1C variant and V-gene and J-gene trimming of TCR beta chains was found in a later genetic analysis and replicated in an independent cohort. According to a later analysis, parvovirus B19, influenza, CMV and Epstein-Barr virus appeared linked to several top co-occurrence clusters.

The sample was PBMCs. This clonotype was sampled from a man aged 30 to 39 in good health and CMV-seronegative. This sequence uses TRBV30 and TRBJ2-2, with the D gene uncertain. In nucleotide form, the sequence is TGTGCCTGGAGTGTTTTCATTTCTGGGCTCCCCACCGGGGAGCTGTTTTTT. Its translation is CAWSVFISGLPTGELFF.